The subject of this entry is one TCR beta chain. This CDR3 spans 15 amino acids. In germline, CDR1 is SGHRS, CDR2 YFSETQ. Deletions cut 6 bases from V and 0 bases from J, with 15 bases between. This sample is part of a study of T cell clones after liver transplantation. Study details: TCRbeta sequencing after a pre-transplant mixed lymphocyte reaction identified graft-donor-reactive clones, later tracked in post-transplant blood.

Sequencing was performed with immunoSEQ multiplex PCR; in TCRdb, only in-frame clones are kept and a portion is missing. This table has around 97,000 clones, under 90% appearing once. The clonotype was recovered from a human patient who received a liver transplant. Some T cells could come from the graft donor. The specimen was CD4+ T cells from blood, collected around 44 months after liver transplant. This chain joins TRBV5-1 and TRBJ1-2; D is undetermined. CDR3 bases: TGCGCCAGCAACCCCGCCTCTGTGACTAACTATGGCTACACCTTC. Its translation is CASNPASVTNYGYTF.